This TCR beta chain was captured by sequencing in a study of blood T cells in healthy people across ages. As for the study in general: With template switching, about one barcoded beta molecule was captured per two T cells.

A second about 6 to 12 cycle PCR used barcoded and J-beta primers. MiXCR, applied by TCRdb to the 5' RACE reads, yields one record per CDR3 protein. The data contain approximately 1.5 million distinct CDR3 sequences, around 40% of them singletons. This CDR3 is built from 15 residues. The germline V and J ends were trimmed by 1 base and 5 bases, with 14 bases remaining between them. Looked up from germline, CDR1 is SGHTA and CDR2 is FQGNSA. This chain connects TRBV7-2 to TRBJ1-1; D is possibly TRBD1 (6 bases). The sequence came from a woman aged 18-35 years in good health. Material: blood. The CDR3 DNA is TGTGCCAGCAGCTTAGTAGGGGGAGGCTATACTGAAGCTTTCTTT. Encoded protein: CASSLVGGGYTEAFF.